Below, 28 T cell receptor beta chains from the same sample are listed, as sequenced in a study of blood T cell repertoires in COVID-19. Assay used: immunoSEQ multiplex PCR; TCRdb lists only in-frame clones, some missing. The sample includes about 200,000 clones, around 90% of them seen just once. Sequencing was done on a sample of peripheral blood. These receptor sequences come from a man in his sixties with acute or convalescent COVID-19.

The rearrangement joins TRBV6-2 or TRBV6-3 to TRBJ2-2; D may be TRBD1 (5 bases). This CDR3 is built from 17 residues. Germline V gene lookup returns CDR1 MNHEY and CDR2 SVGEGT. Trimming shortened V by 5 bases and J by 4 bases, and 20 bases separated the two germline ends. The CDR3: CASSERVLQAITGELFF. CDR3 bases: TGTGCCAGCAGTGAGAGAGTCTTACAGGCGATCACCGGGGAGCTGTTTTTT.

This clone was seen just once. The CDR3 sequence is CASSLAAGVETQYF. CDR3 DNA sequence: TGCGCCAGCAGCTTGGCCGCGGGGGTGGAGACCCAGTACTTC. The chain joins TRBV5-1 to TRBJ2-5; 7 bases agree with TRBD2. The V gene end was trimmed by 0 bases and the J gene end by 5 bases; junction bases not matched to a gene: 4. The CDR3 extends over 14 amino acids. CDR1 and CDR2 (germline): SGHRS, YFSETQ. The variable domain in full, completed from reference TRBV5-1 and TRBJ2-5, reads KAGVTQTPRYLIKTRGQQVTLSCSPISGHRSVSWYQQTPGQGLQFLFEYFSETQRNKGNFPGRFSGRQFSNSRSEMNVSTLELGDSALYLCASSLAAGVETQYFGPGTRLLVL.

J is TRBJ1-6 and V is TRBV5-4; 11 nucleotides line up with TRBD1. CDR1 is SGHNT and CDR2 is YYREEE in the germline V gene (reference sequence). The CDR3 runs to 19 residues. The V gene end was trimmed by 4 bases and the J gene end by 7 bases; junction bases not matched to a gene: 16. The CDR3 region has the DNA TGTGCCAGCAGCAGAGCCGGACAGGGGGCTAATGGCTTGAATTCACCCCTCCACTTT. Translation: CASSRAGQGANGLNSPLHF.

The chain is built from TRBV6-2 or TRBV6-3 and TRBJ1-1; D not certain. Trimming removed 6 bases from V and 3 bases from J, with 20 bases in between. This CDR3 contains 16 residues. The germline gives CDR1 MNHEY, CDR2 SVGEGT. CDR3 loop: CASSDMGNGWDTEAFF. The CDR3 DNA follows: TGTGCCAGCAGCGACATGGGCAATGGGTGGGACACTGAAGCTTTCTTT.

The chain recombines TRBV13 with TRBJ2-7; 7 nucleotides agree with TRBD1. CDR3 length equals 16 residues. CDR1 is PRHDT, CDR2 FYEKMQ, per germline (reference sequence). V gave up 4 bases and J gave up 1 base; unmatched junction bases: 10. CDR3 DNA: TGTGCCAGCAGCTCCCGACAGGGACCCTTTTCCTACGAGCAGTACTTC. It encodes CASSSRQGPFSYEQYF.

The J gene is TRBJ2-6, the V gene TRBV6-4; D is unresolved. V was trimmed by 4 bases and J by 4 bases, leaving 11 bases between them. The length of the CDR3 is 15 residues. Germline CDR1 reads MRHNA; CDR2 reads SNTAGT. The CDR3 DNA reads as TGTGCCAGCAGTGCGCACGGTAGCGGGGCCAACGTCCTGACTTTC. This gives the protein CASSAHGSGANVLTF.

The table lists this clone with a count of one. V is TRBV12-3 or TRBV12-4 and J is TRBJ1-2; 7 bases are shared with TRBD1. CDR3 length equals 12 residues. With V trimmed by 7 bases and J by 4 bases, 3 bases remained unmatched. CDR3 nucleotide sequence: TGTGCCAGCAATCAGGGGGGCTATGGCTACACCTTC. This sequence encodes CASNQGGYGYTF.

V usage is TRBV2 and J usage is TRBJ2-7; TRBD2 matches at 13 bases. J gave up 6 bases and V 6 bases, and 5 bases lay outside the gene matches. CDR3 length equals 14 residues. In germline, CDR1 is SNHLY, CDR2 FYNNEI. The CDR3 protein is CASSPTSGGTEQYF. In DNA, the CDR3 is TGTGCCAGCAGCCCGACTAGCGGGGGGACCGAGCAGTACTTC.

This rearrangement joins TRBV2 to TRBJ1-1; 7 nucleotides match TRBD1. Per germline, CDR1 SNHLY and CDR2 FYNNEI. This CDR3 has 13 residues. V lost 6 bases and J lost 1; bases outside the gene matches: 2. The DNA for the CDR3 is TGTGCCAGCAGAGGGGGCGGGAACACTGAAGCTTTCTTT. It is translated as CASRGGGNTEAFF. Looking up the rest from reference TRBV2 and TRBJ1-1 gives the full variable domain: EPEVTQTPSHQVTQMGQEVILRCVPISNHLYFYWYRQILGQKVEFLVSFYNNEISEKSEIFDDQFSVERPDGSNFTLKIRSTKLEDSAMYFCASRGGGNTEAFFGQGTRLTVV.

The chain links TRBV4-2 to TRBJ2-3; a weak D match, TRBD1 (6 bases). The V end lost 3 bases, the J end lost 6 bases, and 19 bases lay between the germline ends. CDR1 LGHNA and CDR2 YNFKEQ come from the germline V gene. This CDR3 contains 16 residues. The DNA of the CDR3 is TGTGCCAGCAGCCACCGTCGAGGGGCCCAGGGGGATACGCAGTATTTT. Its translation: CASSHRRGAQGDTQYF.

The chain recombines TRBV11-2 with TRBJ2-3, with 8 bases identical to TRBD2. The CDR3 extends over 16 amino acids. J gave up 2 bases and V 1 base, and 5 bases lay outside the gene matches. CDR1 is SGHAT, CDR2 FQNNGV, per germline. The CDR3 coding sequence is TGTGCCAGCAGCTTAGTCCCCGGGGGGGCCACAGATACGCAGTATTTT. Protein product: CASSLVPGGATDTQYF. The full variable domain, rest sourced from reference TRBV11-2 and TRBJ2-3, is EAGVAQSPRYKIIEKRQSVAFWCNPISGHATLYWYQQILGQGPKLLIQFQNNGVVDDSQLPKDRFSAERLKGVDSTLKIQPAKLEDSAVYLCASSLVPGGATDTQYFGPGTRLTVL.

The CDR3 DNA sequence: TGTGCCAGTAGTCCCCGGACAGGGGGTGGAGAAAAACTGTTTTTT. This translates into CASSPRTGGGEKLFF. This chain uses TRBV19 with TRBJ1-4; 10 bases agree with TRBD1. The CDR3 length is 15 residues. Germline CDR1 reads LNHDA; CDR2 reads SQIVND (reference sequence). J was trimmed by 8 bases and V by 5 bases; bases with no gene match: 8.

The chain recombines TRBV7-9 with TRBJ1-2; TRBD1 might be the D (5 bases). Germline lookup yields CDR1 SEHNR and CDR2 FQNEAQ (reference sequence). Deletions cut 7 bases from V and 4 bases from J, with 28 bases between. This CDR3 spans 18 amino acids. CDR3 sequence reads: CASNNYPTPPGGGYGYTF. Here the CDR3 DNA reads TGTGCCAGCAACAATTATCCCACCCCCCCTGGGGGGGGCTATGGCTACACCTTC.

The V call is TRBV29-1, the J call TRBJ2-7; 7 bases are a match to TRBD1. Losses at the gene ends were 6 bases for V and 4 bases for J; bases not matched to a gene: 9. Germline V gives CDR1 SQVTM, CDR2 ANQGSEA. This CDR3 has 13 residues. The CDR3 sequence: CSVVDRDVYEQYF. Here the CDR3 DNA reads TGCAGCGTCGTTGACAGGGACGTTTACGAGCAGTACTTC.

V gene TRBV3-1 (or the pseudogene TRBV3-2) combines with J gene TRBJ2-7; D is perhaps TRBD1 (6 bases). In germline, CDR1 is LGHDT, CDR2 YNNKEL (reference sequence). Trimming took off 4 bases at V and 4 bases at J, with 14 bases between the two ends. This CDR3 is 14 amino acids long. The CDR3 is CASSLRTAIYEQYF. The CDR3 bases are TGTGCCAGCAGCCTTCGGACAGCGATTTACGAGCAGTACTTC.

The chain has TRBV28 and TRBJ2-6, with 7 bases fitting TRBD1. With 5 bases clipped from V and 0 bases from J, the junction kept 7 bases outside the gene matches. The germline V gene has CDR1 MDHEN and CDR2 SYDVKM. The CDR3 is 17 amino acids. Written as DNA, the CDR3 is TGTGCCAGCAGTATGGACAGGAGCTCCTCTGGGGCCAACGTCCTGACTTTC. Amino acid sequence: CASSMDRSSSGANVLTF.

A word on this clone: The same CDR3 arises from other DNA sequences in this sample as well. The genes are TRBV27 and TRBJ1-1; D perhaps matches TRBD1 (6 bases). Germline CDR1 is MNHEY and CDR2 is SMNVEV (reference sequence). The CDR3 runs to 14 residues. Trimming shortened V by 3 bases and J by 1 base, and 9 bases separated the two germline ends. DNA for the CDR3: TGTGCCAGCAGTTTTTCGACAGGGAACACTGAAGCTTTCTTT. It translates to CASSFSTGNTEAFF.

CDR3 nucleotide sequence: TGTGCCAGCAGTATTACTTTCCGAGCTAGCACAGATACGCAGTATTTT. This translates into CASSITFRASTDTQYF. J is TRBJ2-3 and V is TRBV6-6; no reliable D call. The germline V gene has CDR1 MNHNY and CDR2 SVGAGI (reference sequence). The CDR3 extends over 16 amino acids. The V and J ends lost 5 bases and 0 bases respectively, with 15 bases between them.

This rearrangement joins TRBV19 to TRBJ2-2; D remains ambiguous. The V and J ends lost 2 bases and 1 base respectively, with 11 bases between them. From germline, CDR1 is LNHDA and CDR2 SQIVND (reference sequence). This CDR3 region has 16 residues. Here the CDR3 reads CASSIPLSGNTGELFF. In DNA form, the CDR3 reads TGTGCCAGTAGTATACCTTTATCGGGGAACACCGGGGAGCTGTTTTTT.

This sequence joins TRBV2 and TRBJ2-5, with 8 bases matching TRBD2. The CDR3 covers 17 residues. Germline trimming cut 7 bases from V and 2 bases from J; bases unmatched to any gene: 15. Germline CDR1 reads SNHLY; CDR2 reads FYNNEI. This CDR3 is CASNQPGLAGTQETQYF. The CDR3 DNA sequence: TGTGCCAGCAACCAACCCGGGCTAGCGGGTACACAAGAGACCCAGTACTTC. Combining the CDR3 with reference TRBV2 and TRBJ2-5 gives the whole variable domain EPEVTQTPSHQVTQMGQEVILRCVPISNHLYFYWYRQILGQKVEFLVSFYNNEISEKSEIFDDQFSVERPDGSNFTLKIRSTKLEDSAMYFCASNQPGLAGTQETQYFGPGTRLLVL.

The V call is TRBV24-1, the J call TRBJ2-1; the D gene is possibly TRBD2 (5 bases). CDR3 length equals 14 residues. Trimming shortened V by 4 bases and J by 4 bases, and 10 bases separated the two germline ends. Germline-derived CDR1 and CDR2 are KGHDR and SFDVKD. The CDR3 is CATSEAGQYNEQFF. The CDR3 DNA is TGTGCCACCAGTGAGGCGGGCCAATACAATGAGCAGTTCTTC.

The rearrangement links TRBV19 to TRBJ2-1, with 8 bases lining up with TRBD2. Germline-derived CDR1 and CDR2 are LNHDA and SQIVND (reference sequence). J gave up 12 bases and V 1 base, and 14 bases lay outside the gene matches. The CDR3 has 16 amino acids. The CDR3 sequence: CASSIASRRGALGQFF. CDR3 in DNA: TGTGCCAGTAGTATAGCTAGTCGGCGGGGGGCCTTGGGGCAGTTCTTC.

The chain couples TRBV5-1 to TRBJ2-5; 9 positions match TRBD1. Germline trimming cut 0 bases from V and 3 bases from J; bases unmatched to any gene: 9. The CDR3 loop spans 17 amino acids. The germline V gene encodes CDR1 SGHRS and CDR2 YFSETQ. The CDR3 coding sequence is TGCGCCAGCAGCTTGGGATCACGGGGACAGGGCGAAGAGACCCAGTACTTC. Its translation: CASSLGSRGQGEETQYF.

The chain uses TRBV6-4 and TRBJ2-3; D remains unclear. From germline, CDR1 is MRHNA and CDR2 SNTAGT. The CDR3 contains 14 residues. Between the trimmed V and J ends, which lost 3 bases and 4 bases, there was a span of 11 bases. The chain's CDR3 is CASSETLVPDTQYF. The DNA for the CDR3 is TGTGCCAGCAGTGAAACTCTAGTGCCAGATACGCAGTATTTT.

CDR3 loop: CASSGGRDTQYF. CDR3 DNA: TGCGCCAGCAGTGGGGGGCGGGATACGCAGTATTTT. The chain carries TRBV10-2 and TRBJ2-3, with D possibly TRBD1 on 6 matching bases. Germline assignment: CDR1 WSHSY and CDR2 SAAADI. V lost 4 bases and J lost 6, with 8 bases in between. CDR3 length: 12 residues.

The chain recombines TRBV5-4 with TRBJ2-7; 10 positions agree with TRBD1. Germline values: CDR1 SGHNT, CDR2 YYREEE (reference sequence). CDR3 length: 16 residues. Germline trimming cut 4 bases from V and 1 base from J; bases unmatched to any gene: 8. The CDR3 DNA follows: TGTGCCAGCAGCGGTGGGACAGGGGTGAAATCCTACGAGCAGTACTTC. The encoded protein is CASSGGTGVKSYEQYF.

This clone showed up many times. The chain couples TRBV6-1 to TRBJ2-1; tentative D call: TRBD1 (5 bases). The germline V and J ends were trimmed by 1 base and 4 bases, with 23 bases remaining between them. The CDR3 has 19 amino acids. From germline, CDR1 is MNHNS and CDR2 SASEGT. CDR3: CASSEEKGPRSHPYNEQFF. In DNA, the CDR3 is TGTGCCAGCAGTGAAGAGAAGGGGCCCCGGTCCCACCCTTACAATGAGCAGTTCTTC.

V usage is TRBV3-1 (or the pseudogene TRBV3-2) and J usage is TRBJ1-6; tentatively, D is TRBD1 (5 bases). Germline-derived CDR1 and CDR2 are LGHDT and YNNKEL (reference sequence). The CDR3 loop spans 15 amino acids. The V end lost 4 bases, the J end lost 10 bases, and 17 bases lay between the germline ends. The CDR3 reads CASSPGRGSRSPLHF. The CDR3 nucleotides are TGTGCCAGCAGCCCCGGGAGGGGATCACGCTCACCCCTCCACTTT.